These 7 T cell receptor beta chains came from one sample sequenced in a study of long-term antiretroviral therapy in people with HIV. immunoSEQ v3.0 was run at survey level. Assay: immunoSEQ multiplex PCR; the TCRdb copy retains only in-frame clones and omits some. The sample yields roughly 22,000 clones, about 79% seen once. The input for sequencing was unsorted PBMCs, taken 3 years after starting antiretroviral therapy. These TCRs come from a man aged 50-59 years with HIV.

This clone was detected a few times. The CDR3 region is CASSLGKAFF. CDR3 coding DNA: TGTGCCAGCAGCTTGGGGAAAGCTTTCTTT. V and J are TRBV7-9 and TRBJ1-1; D is undetermined. CDR1 and CDR2 from the germline V gene are SEHNR and FQNEAQ (reference sequence). CDR3 size: 10 residues. V lost 3 bases and J 9 bases, leaving 5 bases between the germline ends.

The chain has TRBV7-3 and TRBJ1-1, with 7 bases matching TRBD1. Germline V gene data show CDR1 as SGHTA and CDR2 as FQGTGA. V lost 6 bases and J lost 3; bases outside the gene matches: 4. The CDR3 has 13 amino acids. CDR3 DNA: TGTGCCAGCAGATCGACAGGGTACACTGAAGCTTTCTTT. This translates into CASRSTGYTEAFF.

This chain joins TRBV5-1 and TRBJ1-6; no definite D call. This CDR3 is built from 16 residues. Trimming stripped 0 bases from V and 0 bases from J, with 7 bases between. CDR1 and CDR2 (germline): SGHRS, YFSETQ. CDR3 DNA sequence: TGCGCCAGCAGCTTGGACAGCAGCTCCTATAATTCACCCCTCCACTTT. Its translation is CASSLDSSSYNSPLHF.

The CDR3 loop is CASTGDHNQPQHF. CDR3 nucleotides: TGTGCCAGCACCGGGGACCATAATCAGCCCCAGCATTTT. The rearrangement uses TRBV16 and TRBJ1-5; TRBD1 is a possible D gene (5 bases). The V end was cut by 7 bases, the J end by 4 bases, with 11 bases between. Germline V gene sequence: CDR1 KGHSY, CDR2 FQNENV. The CDR3 contains 13 residues.

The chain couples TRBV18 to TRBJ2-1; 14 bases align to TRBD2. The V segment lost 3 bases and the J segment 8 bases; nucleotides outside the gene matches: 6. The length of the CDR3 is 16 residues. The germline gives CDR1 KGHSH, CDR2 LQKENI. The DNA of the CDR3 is TGTGCCAGCTCACCCAGTCGGACTAGCGGGAGGCATGAGCAGTTCTTC. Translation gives CASSPSRTSGRHEQFF.

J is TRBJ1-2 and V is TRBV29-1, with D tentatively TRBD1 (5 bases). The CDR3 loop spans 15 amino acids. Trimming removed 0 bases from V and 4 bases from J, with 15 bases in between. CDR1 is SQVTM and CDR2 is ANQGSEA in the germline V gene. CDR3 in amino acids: CSVEEIRQPPYGYTF. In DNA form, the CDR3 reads TGCAGCGTTGAAGAAATCCGACAGCCCCCCTATGGCTACACCTTC.

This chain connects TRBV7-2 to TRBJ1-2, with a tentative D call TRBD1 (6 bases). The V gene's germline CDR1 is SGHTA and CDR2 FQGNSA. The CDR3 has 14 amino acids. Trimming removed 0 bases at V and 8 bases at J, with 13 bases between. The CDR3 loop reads CASSLALQGVGYTF. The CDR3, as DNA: TGTGCCAGCAGCTTAGCTTTACAGGGTGTCGGCTACACCTTC.